The clone carrying this T cell receptor beta chain showed up just a few times. As yet, its antigen is unknown. This sample is part of a study of CD8 T cells in ankylosing spondylitis. General observations from the study: In ankylosing spondylitis blood, a motif of about eight highly homologous TCR beta variants appeared characteristic. Relatively scarce in peripheral blood, disease-linked clones were CD8+. Some of these motif variants have turned up before, in reports on reactive arthritis synovial fluid and blood. Clones tied to disease were said to be significantly enriched in matched ankylosing spondylitis synovial fluid.

The CDR3 extends over 15 amino acids. Trimming pared 2 bases from V and 0 bases from J, leaving 11 bases between. Per the germline V gene, CDR1 is SNHLY and CDR2 is FYNNEI. Libraries for TCR beta were made by quantitative 5'-RACE with molecular barcodes. In TCRdb, the 5' RACE reads were re-called with MiXCR into one record per CDR3 protein. The sample includes 400,000 to 450,000 distinct CDR3 sequences, approximately 17% of them seen just once. The V and J genes are TRBV2 and TRBJ2-7; D gene ambiguous. Sequencing was done on a sample of blood, either unsorted or a sorted T cell fraction (not recorded which). This receptor was identified in a male donor with ankylosing spondylitis. The CDR3 nucleotides read TGTGCCAGCAGTGAACTATCAGTAGCCTCCTACGAGCAGTACTTC. It encodes CASSELSVASYEQYF. The variable domain in full, completed from reference TRBV2 and TRBJ2-7, reads EPEVTQTPSHQVTQMGQEVILRCVPISNHLYFYWYRQILGQKVEFLVSFYNNEISEKSEIFDDQFSVERPDGSNFTLKIRSTKLEDSAMYFCASSELSVASYEQYFGPGTRLTVT.